This T cell receptor (beta chain) was obtained from a study of blood T cell repertoires in COVID-19. Background on the study: The United States, Italy and Spain supplied acute and convalescent COVID-19 samples.

In the authors' methods: Amplification of reference gene primers was used by the study to estimate nucleated cell counts. Profiling relied on immunoSEQ multiplex PCR, and the TCRdb table lists in-frame clones only, not all of them. The V and J calls and clone size come from that table; D and trimming were worked out from the DNA. The table includes roughly 81,000 clones, around 83% detected once. The CDR3 has 15 residues. V lost 8 bases to trimming and J lost 4 bases; unmatched junction nucleotides: 11. Germline-derived CDR1 and CDR2 are SNHLY and FYNNEI. Sequencing was done on a sample of peripheral blood. The TCR originated in a man aged 80 or over with active or convalescent COVID-19. The genes are TRBV2 and TRBJ2-5, with TRBD1 matching over 9 bases. The CDR3 sequence is CASSPGTGRTETQYF. The CDR3 nucleotides read TGTGCCAGCTCTCCCGGGACAGGGCGCACAGAGACCCAGTACTTC. The complete variable domain, with remaining parts taken from reference TRBV2 and TRBJ2-5, reads EPEVTQTPSHQVTQMGQEVILRCVPISNHLYFYWYRQILGQKVEFLVSFYNNEISEKSEIFDDQFSVERPDGSNFTLKIRSTKLEDSAMYFCASSPGTGRTETQYFGPGTRLLVL.